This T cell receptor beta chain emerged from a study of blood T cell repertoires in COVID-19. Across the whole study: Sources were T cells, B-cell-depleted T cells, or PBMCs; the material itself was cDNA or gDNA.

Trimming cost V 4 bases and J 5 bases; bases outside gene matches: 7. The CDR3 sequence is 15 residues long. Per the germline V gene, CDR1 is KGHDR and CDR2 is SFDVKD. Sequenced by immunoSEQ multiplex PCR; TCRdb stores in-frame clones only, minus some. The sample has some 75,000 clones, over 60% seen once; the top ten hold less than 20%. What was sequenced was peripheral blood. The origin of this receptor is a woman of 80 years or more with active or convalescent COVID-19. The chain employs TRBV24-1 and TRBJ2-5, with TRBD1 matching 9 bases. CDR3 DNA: TGTGCCACCAGTGAGGGAACAGGGGGCCAGGAGACCCAGTACTTC. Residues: CATSEGTGGQETQYF.